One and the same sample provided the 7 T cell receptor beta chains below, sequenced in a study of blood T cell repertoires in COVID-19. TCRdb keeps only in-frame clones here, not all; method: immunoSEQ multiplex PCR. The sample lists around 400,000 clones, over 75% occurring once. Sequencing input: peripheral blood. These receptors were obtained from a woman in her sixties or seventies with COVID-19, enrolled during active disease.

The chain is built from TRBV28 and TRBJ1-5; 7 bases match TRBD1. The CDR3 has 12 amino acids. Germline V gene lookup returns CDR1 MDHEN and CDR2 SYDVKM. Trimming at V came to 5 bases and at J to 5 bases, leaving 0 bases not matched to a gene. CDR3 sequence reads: CASSQGDQPQHF. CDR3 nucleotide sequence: TGTGCCAGCAGTCAGGGGGATCAGCCCCAGCATTTT.

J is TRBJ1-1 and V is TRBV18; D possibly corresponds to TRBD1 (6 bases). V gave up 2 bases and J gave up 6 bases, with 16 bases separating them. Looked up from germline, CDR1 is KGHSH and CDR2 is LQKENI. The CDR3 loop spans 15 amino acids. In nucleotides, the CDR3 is TGTGCCAGCTCACCAAGACAGGTTAGGGGCCCTGAAGCTTTCTTT. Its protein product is CASSPRQVRGPEAFF.

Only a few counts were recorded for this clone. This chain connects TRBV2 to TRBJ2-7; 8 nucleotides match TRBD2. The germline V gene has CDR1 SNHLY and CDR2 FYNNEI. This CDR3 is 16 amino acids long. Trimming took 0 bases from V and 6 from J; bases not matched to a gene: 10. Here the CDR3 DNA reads TGTGCCAGCAGTGAAGCGGTCGGGGGGGCTGTTGGCGAGCAGTACTTC. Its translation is CASSEAVGGAVGEQYF.

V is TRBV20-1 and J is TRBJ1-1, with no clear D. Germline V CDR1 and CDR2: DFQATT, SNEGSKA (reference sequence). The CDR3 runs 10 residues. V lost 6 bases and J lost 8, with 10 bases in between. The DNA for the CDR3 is TGCAGTGCGCTGGACTTGGAAGCTTTCTTT. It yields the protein CSALDLEAFF.

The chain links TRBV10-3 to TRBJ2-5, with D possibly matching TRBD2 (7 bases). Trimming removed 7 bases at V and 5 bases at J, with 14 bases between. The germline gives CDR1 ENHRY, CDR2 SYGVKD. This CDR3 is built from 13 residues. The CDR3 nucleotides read TGTGCCATCACTCGGGGGGCCGGGGAGACCCAGTACTTC. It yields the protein CAITRGAGETQYF.

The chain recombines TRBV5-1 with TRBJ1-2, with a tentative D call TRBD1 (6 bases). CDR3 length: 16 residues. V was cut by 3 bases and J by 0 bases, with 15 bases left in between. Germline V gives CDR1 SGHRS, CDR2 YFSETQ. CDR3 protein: CASSYSTGHSNYGYTF. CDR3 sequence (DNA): TGCGCCAGCAGCTACTCCACGGGACACTCTAACTATGGCTACACCTTC.

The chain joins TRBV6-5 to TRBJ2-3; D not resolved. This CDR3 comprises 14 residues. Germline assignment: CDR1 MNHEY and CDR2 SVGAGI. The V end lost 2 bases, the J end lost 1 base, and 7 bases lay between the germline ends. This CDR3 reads CASSYRRGTDTQYF. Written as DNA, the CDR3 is TGTGCCAGCAGTTACCGTCGGGGCACAGATACGCAGTATTTT.